Listed below are T cell receptor beta chains from one sample, sequenced in a study of shared clonotypes between healthy human individuals. The data were produced by immunoSEQ multiplex PCR, yet TCRdb's version contains in-frame clones alone and is incomplete. This sample has over a million clones, with 95% to 99% found just once. Sequencing was done on a sample of naive CD4+ T cells sorted from blood. Receptor source: a man aged 30 to 39 in good health. CDR3s include the opening cysteine and the closing phenylalanine or tryptophan. D genes are given only for firm matches. Clone size, where shown, is once, few, many, or a class for clones that have expanded.

cdr3_nt cdr3_aa j_call clone_size v_call d_call
TGTGCCAGCATACGGGGACGGGTACAGAACACTGAAGCTTTCTTT CASIRGRVQNTEAFF TRBJ1-1 - TRBV2 -
TGTGCCATAAGGGGGACAGGGGGCCGGGAGACCCAGTACTTC CAIRGTGGRETQYF TRBJ2-5 - TRBV6-1 TRBD1
TGTGCCAGCAGCTTAGTGGGACAGTTATCCACCGGGGAGCTGTTTTTT CASSLVGQLSTGELFF TRBJ2-2 - TRBV5-6 TRBD1
TGTGCCAGCAGCGTAGGGCCGCAGGCATATGGCTACACCTTC CASSVGPQAYGYTF TRBJ1-2 - TRBV9 -
TGTGCCAGCAGCCTAGTGGGCGGGACAGGGGGCATCTACGAGCAGTACTTC CASSLVGGTGGIYEQYF TRBJ2-7 - TRBV7-2 TRBD1
TGTGCCAGCAGCTACGTCCCAGGGCTGGGTGAAAAACTGTTTTTT CASSYVPGLGEKLFF TRBJ1-4 - TRBV6-5 -
TGTGCCAGCAGCCGCGTGGCCTCGAGCGAGCAGTACTTC CASSRVASSEQYF TRBJ2-7 once TRBV7-6 -
TGTGCCAGCAGCTTAGTCCGGACTAGCGGGATTCCAGCTACGGAGCAGTACTTC CASSLVRTSGIPATEQYF TRBJ2-7 - TRBV7-2 TRBD2
TGTGCCACCAGCAGAGATAGAGACACCGGGGAGCTGTTTTTT CATSRDRDTGELFF TRBJ2-2 - TRBV15 -
TGCAGTGCTAGCTCGCACGCGGAGCAGTTCTTC CSASSHAEQFF TRBJ2-1 - TRBV20-1 -
TGTGCCAGCAGTTTTAGCGGGAGATTCTACAATGAGCAGTTCTTC CASSFSGRFYNEQFF TRBJ2-1 - TRBV27 TRBD2
TGCGCCAGCAGCACATCTAGTGTTGGTTACGAGCAGTACTTC CASSTSSVGYEQYF TRBJ2-7 - TRBV5-1 -
TGTGCCAGTAGTATAGTGTCCGCTGAGCAGTTCTTC CASSIVSAEQFF TRBJ2-1 - TRBV19 -
TGTGCCAGCTCACCACCGGGTTCCGGACGAGGGGCTCGGGAGCAGTACTTC CASSPPGSGRGAREQYF TRBJ2-7 - TRBV18 -
TGTGCCAGCAGCTTGATGGGGGCAGGAGATACGCAGTATTTT CASSLMGAGDTQYF TRBJ2-3 once TRBV5-5 -
TGTGCCAGCGGGACTAGCGTATCCTACGAGCAGTACTTC CASGTSVSYEQYF TRBJ2-7 - TRBV6-1 TRBD2
TGTGCCAGCAAGGCAGGGGGCTTAGAGACCCAGTACTTC CASKAGGLETQYF TRBJ2-5 - TRBV2 TRBD1